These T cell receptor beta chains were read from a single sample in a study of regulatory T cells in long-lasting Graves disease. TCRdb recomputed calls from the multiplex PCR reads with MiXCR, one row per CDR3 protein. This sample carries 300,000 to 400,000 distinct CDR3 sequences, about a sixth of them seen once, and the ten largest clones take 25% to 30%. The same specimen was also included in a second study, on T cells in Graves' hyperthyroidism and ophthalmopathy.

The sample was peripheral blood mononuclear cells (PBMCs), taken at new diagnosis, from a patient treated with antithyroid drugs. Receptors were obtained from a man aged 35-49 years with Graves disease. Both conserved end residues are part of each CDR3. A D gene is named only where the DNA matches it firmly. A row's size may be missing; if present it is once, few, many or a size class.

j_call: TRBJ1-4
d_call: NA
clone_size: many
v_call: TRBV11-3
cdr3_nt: TGTGCCAGCAGAGGACAAACAGAAAAACTGTTTTTT
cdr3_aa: CASRGQTEKLFF

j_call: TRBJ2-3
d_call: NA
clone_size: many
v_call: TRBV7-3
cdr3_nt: TGTGCCAGCAGCCAAGGGCAGGAGTCAGATACGCAGTATTTT
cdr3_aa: CASSQGQESDTQYF

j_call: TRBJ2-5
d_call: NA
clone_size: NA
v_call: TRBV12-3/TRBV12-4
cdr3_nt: TGTGCCAGCAGCCAAGGCAGCCGGGGGTCAGAGACCCAGTACTTC
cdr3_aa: CASSQGSRGSETQYF

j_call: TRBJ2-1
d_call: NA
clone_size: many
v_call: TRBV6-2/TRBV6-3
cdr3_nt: TGTGCCAGCAAATATTTACAGAACAATGAGCAGTTCTTC
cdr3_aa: CASKYLQNNEQFF

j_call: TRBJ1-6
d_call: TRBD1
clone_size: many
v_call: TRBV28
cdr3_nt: TGTGCCAGCAAGGGACAGCAAAATTCACCCCTCCACTTT
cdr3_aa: CASKGQQNSPLHF

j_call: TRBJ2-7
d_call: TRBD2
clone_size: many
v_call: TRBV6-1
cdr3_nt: TGTGCCAGCAGTGTGACTAGCGTCAGCTCCTACGAGCAGTACTTC
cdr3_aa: CASSVTSVSSYEQYF

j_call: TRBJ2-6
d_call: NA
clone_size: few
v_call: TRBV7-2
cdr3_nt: TGTGCCAGCAGCTTCAAACTTTCCGGGGCCAACGTCCTGACTTTC
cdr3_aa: CASSFKLSGANVLTF

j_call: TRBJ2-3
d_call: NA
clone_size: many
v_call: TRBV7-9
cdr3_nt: TGTGCCAGCGTCCAATTCGCACCAGATACGCAGTATTTT
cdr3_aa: CASVQFAPDTQYF

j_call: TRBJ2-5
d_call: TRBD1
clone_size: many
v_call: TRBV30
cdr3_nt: TGTGCCTGGGCGGGGACAGGGGGTTGGGAGACCCAGTACTTC
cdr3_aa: CAWAGTGGWETQYF

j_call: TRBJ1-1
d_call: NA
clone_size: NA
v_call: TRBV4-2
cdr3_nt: TGTGCCAGCAGCCAACCCGAGGGACGGGGCAACACTGAAGCTTCCTTT
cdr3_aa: CASSQPEGRGNTEASF

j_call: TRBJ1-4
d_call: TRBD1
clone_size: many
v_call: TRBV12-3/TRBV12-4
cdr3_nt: TGTGCCAGCAGTTTCGGACAGGGGGGGGATGAAAAACTGTTTTTT
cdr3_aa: CASSFGQGGDEKLFF

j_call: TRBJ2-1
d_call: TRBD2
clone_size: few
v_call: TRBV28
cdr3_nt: TGTGCCAGCAGTTACTCGAACACGACTAGCGGAGCGTACAATGAGCAGTTCTTC
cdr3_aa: CASSYSNTTSGAYNEQFF

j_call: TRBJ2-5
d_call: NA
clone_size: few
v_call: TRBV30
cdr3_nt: TGTGCCTGGACTCTTTGGAGGGGGAGTCCCAAAGAGACCCAGTACTTC
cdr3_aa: CAWTLWRGSPKETQYF

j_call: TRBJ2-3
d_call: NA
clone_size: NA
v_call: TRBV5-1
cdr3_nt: TGCGCCAGCAGCGCCCTTGGGGCAGATACGCAGTATTTT
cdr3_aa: CASSALGADTQYF

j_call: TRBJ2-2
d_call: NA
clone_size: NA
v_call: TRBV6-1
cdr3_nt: TGTGCCACCGGGAACAGGGCTCGACCATCCGGGGAGCTGTTTTTT
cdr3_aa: CATGNRARPSGELFF

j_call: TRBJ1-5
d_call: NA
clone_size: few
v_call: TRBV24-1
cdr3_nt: TGTGCCACCAGTGACGGGTCTATCAATCAGCCCCAGCATTTT
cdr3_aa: CATSDGSINQPQHF

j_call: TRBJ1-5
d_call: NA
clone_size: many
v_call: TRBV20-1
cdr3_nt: TGCAGTGCTAGCCCTCCAGGGGGCAATCAGCCCCAGCATTTT
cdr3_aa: CSASPPGGNQPQHF